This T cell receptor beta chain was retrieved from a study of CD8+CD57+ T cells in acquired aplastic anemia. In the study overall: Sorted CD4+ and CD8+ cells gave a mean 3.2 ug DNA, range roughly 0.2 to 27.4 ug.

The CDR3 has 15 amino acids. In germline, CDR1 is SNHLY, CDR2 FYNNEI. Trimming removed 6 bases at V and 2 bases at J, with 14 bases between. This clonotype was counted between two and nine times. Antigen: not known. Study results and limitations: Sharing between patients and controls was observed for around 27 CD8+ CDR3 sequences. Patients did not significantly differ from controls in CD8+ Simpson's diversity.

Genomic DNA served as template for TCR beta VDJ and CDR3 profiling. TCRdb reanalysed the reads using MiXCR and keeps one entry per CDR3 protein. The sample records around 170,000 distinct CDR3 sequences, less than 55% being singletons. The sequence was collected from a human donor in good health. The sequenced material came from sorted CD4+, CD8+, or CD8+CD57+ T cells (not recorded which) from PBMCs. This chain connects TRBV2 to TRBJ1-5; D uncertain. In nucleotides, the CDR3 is TGTGCCAGCAGGGGAGCCGGACTCCGCAATCAGCCCCAGCATTTT. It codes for CASRGAGLRNQPQHF.